This T cell receptor (beta chain) was sequenced for a study of T cells in tumors after PD-1 blockade (dated by TCRdb to the late 2010s). Turning to the overall study: Exclusion criteria were prior checkpoint blockade, use of systemic immunosuppressants, or recent radiotherapy or other anti-cancer therapy within 4 weeks. Ongoing daily vismodegib 150 mg was also given to a subset of patients during anti-PD-1 treatment. RECIST version 1.1 was used to assess clinical response. The study performed paired single-cell RNA and TCR sequencing on site-matched tumors from BCC or SCC patients before and after anti-PD-1 therapy. Pembrolizumab 200 mg every 3 weeks or cemiplimab 350 mg every 2 weeks was administered to patients. On average, peripheral blood samples had some 110,000 TCR templates (range 24,679-257,772) and 36,536 unique clonotypes. Bulk TCR sequencing was performed on around eleven peripheral blood samples from a handful of patients to compare blood and tumor clonotypes. Broad study findings and their caveats: The source of novel T cell clones was not identified, and lymphoid organs or rare unexpanded clones within the tumor or the tumor periphery could be included among the possible sources. Roughly 41% of the TCR clonotypes from tumors also showed up in blood, and some novel exhausted tumor clones were present in pre-treatment blood, which suggests peripheral recruitment.

Note on this clone: There is no known antigen for this receptor. Base qualities were left out, and no much larger clone turns up one base away.

The immunoSEQ platform was used for deep TCRbeta sequencing. The paper's data handling went like this. For further analysis, only productive rearrangements were exported out of the immunoSEQ Analyzer. T cell phenotypes were assigned to bulk TCRbeta clonotypes by matching the clonotypes to single-cell RNA+TCR-seq clones with the same TCRbeta sequence. Clone enrichment in tumor was calculated as tumor frequency divided by PBMC frequency from bulk TCR sequencing. GLIPH was used to group TCRs into specificity groups, clusters of distinct TCRs likely recognizing common antigens via shared CDR3 motifs. TCRdb carries this immuneACCESS record with in-frame sequences only. Its versions omit some clonotypes, under half of them owing to an unresolved V gene in the studies checked, with the rest unexplained. V, J and clone size are taken as reported in that table, and D and trimming were inferred from the DNA itself. This sample lists over 30,000 clones; roughly 78% were detected once. The ten largest account for about 36% of the sample.

The label giving this sample's time point can be read as: before anti-PD-1 therapy. Genomic DNA extracted from tumor biopsies or peripheral blood was used for bulk TCRbeta sequencing, with input ranging from about 600 ng to 6,004 ng. Histologically proven advanced or metastatic basal or squamous cell carcinoma was present in all patients, all of whom were poor candidates for surgical resection. The basal cell carcinoma cohort comprised 10 to 12 patients, of whom 8 had bulk tumor TCR sequencing. The specimen comprised PBMCs, sampled before anti-PD-1 treatment. The TCR sequence derives from a human donor with basal cell carcinoma.

The nucleotides read TGTGCCAGCATCCGGTATATGAACACTGAAGCTTTCTTT. This encodes CASIRYMNTEAFF. The chain was built from TRBV6-6 and TRBJ1-1; the D segment cannot be called with confidence. As encoded in the germline V gene (reference sequence), CDR1 is MNHNY while CDR2 is SVGAGI. From the cysteine through the phenylalanine, the CDR3 covers 13 amino acids. Just CDR3 DNA is preserved here, 39 bases in frame from base 1. The V and J ends are trimmed by 7 bases and 0 bases, leaving 9 bases between them.